This T cell receptor (beta chain) was profiled in a study of monozygotic twins with inflammatory bowel disease. General study findings and limits: Healthy co-twins exceeded IBD patients in TCRbeta diversity as measured by inverse Simpson.

Making cDNA involved eight separate reactions per sample. TCRdb re-called the 5' RACE reads and gives one entry per CDR3 protein, without DNA. This table holds approximately 400,000 distinct CDR3 sequences. Comments on this clonotype: The antigen remains undetermined.

Germline values: CDR1 GTSNPN, CDR2 SVGIG (reference sequence). The CDR3 spans 14 residues. V usage is TRBV30 and J usage is TRBJ2-2. Sequenced input: blood. This receptor was obtained from a human donor with ulcerative colitis or Crohn's disease, or a healthy co-twin of an affected twin (not recorded which). The CDR3 loop reads CAWSVQGNTGELFF.